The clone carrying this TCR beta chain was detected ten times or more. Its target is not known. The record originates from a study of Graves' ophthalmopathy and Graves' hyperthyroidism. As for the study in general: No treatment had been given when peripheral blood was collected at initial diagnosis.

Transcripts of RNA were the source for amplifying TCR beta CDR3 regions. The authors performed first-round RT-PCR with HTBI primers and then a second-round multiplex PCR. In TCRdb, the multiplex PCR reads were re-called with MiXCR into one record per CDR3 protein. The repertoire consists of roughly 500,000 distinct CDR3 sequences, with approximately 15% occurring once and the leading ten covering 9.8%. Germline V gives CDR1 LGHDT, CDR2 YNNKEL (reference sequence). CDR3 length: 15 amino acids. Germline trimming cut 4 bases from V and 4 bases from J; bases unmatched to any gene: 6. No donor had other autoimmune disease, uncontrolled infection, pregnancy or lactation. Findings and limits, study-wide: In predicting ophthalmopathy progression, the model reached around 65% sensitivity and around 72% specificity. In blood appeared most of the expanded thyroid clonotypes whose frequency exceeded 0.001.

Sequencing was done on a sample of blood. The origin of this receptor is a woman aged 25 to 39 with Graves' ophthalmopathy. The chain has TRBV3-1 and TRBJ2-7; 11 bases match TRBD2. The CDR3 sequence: CASSPPGTSGYEQYF. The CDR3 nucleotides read TGTGCCAGCAGCCCCCCCGGGACTAGCGGATACGAGCAGTACTTC.